This T cell receptor (beta chain) was recorded in a study of vaccination and CD4 T cells after COVID-19. The treatment here: roughly 10-day PBMC culture with coronavirus spike peptide pools or control peptides (ViraFEST assay). CDR3 size: 16 residues. V lost 4 bases, J lost 0 bases, and 8 bases stayed unmatched. Germline V gene data show CDR1 as SGHTS and CDR2 as YDEGEE. Scientists ran DNA taken from cultured CD4+ T cells through the Oncomine TCR Beta short-read assay for sequencing. TCRdb itself ran the PCR reads through MiXCR, one entry per CDR3 protein. The sample lists 15,000 to 20,000 distinct CDR3 sequences; roughly three fifths were seen once. As to this clonotype: Its antigen is undetermined.

The chain recombines TRBV5-8 with TRBJ1-1, with 8 positions matching TRBD1. Sequenced material: CD4+ T cells from blood, cultured in vitro. The clonotype was recovered from a human donor who had recovered from COVID-19. The CDR3 here is CASSPGDRWMNTEAFF. CDR3 bases: TGTGCCAGCAGCCCGGGGGACAGGTGGATGAACACTGAAGCTTTCTTT.